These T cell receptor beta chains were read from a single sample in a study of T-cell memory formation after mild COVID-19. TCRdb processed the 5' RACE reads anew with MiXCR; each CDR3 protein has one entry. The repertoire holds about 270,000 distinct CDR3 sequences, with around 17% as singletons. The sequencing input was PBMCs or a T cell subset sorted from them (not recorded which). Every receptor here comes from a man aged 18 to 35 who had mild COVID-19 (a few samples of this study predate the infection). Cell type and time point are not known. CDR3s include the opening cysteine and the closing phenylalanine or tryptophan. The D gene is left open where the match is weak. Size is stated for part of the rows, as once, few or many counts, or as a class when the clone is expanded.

CDR3 DNA: TGTGCCAGCAGCGTAGCTACGCCAGGGGAGCTGTTTTTT
CDR3 protein: CASSVATPGELFF
V gene: TRBV9
clone size: .
D gene: .
J gene: TRBJ2-2

CDR3 DNA: TGTGCCAGCAGCGAGACTAGCGTCACCGGGGAGCTGTTTTTT
CDR3 protein: CASSETSVTGELFF
V gene: TRBV9
clone size: .
D gene: TRBD2
J gene: TRBJ2-2

CDR3 DNA: TGTGCCAGCAGCTTAACCCCTCTGGGGGAAATAGTCAATCAGCCCCAGCATTTT
CDR3 protein: CASSLTPLGEIVNQPQHF
V gene: TRBV7-8
clone size: few
D gene: .
J gene: TRBJ1-5

CDR3 DNA: TGTGCCGCGGGAGCAGATACGCAGTATTTT
CDR3 protein: CAAGADTQYF
V gene: TRBV19
clone size: few
D gene: TRBD2
J gene: TRBJ2-3

CDR3 DNA: TGTGCCAGCAGTTACTCCCTAGGGCTCTCAGATACGCAGTATTTT
CDR3 protein: CASSYSLGLSDTQYF
V gene: TRBV6-5
clone size: few
D gene: .
J gene: TRBJ2-3

CDR3 DNA: TGCGCCAGCAGCTTGGTACTGACTCCTAGCACAGATACGCAGTATTTT
CDR3 protein: CASSLVLTPSTDTQYF
V gene: TRBV5-1
clone size: few
D gene: .
J gene: TRBJ2-3

CDR3 DNA: TGTGCCAGCAGCCTCGTGGTGGGAGGCCCCTACGAGCAGTACTTC
CDR3 protein: CASSLVVGGPYEQYF
V gene: TRBV13
clone size: .
D gene: .
J gene: TRBJ2-7

CDR3 DNA: TGCGCCAGCAGCCAGGGCCAGCAAGAGACCCAGTACTTC
CDR3 protein: CASSQGQQETQYF
V gene: TRBV5-1
clone size: many
D gene: .
J gene: TRBJ2-5

CDR3 DNA: TGTGCCAGCAGCGCGAGGGGCTTGGCCAATCAGCCCCAGCATTTT
CDR3 protein: CASSARGLANQPQHF
V gene: TRBV9
clone size: few
D gene: .
J gene: TRBJ1-5

CDR3 DNA: TGCGCCAGCAGCCAAGGTTGGGAATTCGAGGATACGCAGTATTTT
CDR3 protein: CASSQGWEFEDTQYF
V gene: TRBV4-3
clone size: .
D gene: .
J gene: TRBJ2-3

CDR3 DNA: TGTGCCAGCAGGGGACTAGCGGACACCGGGGAGCTGTTTTTT
CDR3 protein: CASRGLADTGELFF
V gene: TRBV2
clone size: many
D gene: TRBD2
J gene: TRBJ2-2

CDR3 DNA: TGCGCCAGCAGCTTGGCTCAGGTCGGATCACCCCTCCACTTT
CDR3 protein: CASSLAQVGSPLHF
V gene: TRBV5-1
clone size: .
D gene: .
J gene: TRBJ1-6

CDR3 DNA: TGCGCCAGCAGTGCATCAACCCCCGGGGAGCTGTTTTTT
CDR3 protein: CASSASTPGELFF
V gene: TRBV10-1
clone size: .
D gene: .
J gene: TRBJ2-2

CDR3 DNA: TGTGCCAGCAGCTTAGGGTTTAGGAGGGGAATGACGGGGCAGTTCTTC
CDR3 protein: CASSLGFRRGMTGQFF
V gene: TRBV11-1
clone size: .
D gene: .
J gene: TRBJ2-1

CDR3 DNA: TGTGCCAGCAGTAAGCGTCCGGGACAGAACACCGGGGAGCTGTTTTTT
CDR3 protein: CASSKRPGQNTGELFF
V gene: TRBV6-5
clone size: .
D gene: .
J gene: TRBJ2-2

CDR3 DNA: TGTGCCAGCTCACCACAGGAGGGGTTCTATGGCTACACCTTC
CDR3 protein: CASSPQEGFYGYTF
V gene: TRBV18
clone size: .
D gene: .
J gene: TRBJ1-2

CDR3 DNA: TGTGCCAGCAGTTTACACTATGGCTACACCTTC
CDR3 protein: CASSLHYGYTF
V gene: TRBV12-3/TRBV12-4
clone size: many
D gene: .
J gene: TRBJ1-2

CDR3 DNA: TGTGCCAGCATGATCGGGGGTTATAATTCACCCCTCCACTTT
CDR3 protein: CASMIGGYNSPLHF
V gene: TRBV7-8
clone size: few
D gene: .
J gene: TRBJ1-6

CDR3 DNA: TGTGCCAGCAGCCACGGAGGCACAGATACGCAGTATTTT
CDR3 protein: CASSHGGTDTQYF
V gene: TRBV6-5
clone size: few
D gene: .
J gene: TRBJ2-3

CDR3 DNA: TGTGCCAGCAGCTCTACAGGGGGCACGGAGGATACGCAGTATTTT
CDR3 protein: CASSSTGGTEDTQYF
V gene: TRBV7-9
clone size: .
D gene: TRBD1
J gene: TRBJ2-3

CDR3 DNA: TGCGCCAGCAGCTTGGCCGAAAGGGTTGGGATCGGGGAGCTGTTTTTT
CDR3 protein: CASSLAERVGIGELFF
V gene: TRBV5-1
clone size: .
D gene: .
J gene: TRBJ2-2

CDR3 DNA: TGTGCTAGTGGTTTTCTCTCAGGGTCTGGGGCCAACGTCCTGACTTTC
CDR3 protein: CASGFLSGSGANVLTF
V gene: TRBV12-5
clone size: few
D gene: .
J gene: TRBJ2-6

CDR3 DNA: TGTGCCAGCAGCCAAGAAAGGACCGCGTACAATGAGCAGTTCTTC
CDR3 protein: CASSQERTAYNEQFF
V gene: TRBV4-2
clone size: many
D gene: .
J gene: TRBJ2-1

CDR3 DNA: TGTGCCTGGAGTAAAGACCAAGAGACCCAGTACTTC
CDR3 protein: CAWSKDQETQYF
V gene: TRBV30
clone size: many
D gene: .
J gene: TRBJ2-5

CDR3 DNA: TGTGCCAGCAGCGTAGGGCTAGTCCCAGATACGCAGTATTTT
CDR3 protein: CASSVGLVPDTQYF
V gene: TRBV9
clone size: few
D gene: .
J gene: TRBJ2-3

CDR3 DNA: TGTGCCAGCAGCTTATTAGCGGGGGGAACCACAGATACGCAGTATTTT
CDR3 protein: CASSLLAGGTTDTQYF
V gene: TRBV7-8
clone size: .
D gene: TRBD2
J gene: TRBJ2-3

CDR3 DNA: TGTGCCAGCAGCATATGGGGGCACTCTGGCTACACCTTC
CDR3 protein: CASSIWGHSGYTF
V gene: TRBV2
clone size: few
D gene: .
J gene: TRBJ1-2

CDR3 DNA: TGCAGTGCCCAAAGACGGGGGCATGGAGATACGCAGTATTTT
CDR3 protein: CSAQRRGHGDTQYF
V gene: TRBV20-1
clone size: .
D gene: .
J gene: TRBJ2-3

CDR3 DNA: TGCAGCGTAGCGGGGGCGGGGGTTTTTGAGCAGTTCTTC
CDR3 protein: CSVAGAGVFEQFF
V gene: TRBV29-1
clone size: .
D gene: TRBD2
J gene: TRBJ2-1

CDR3 DNA: TGTGCCAGCAGCTTTAGTGGAAAGTCTAGCACAGATACGCAGTATTTT
CDR3 protein: CASSFSGKSSTDTQYF
V gene: TRBV5-5
clone size: few
D gene: .
J gene: TRBJ2-3

CDR3 DNA: TGTGCCAGCAGTGACCCGGGGACCTCGCTGGTGCAGTACTTC
CDR3 protein: CASSDPGTSLVQYF
V gene: TRBV25-1
clone size: .
D gene: .
J gene: TRBJ2-7

CDR3 DNA: TGCAGCGTCCAGGGGGGGCCTAATCAGCCCCAGCATTTT
CDR3 protein: CSVQGGPNQPQHF
V gene: TRBV29-1
clone size: .
D gene: TRBD1
J gene: TRBJ1-5